This T cell receptor (beta chain) was identified during a study of blood T cell repertoires in COVID-19. The overall study: The United States, Italy and Spain supplied acute and convalescent COVID-19 samples. Nucleic acid was either cDNA or gDNA, and it came from T cells, B-cell-depleted T cells, or PBMCs.

As handled by the study authors: For nucleated cells, counts were estimated from reference gene primer amplification. Generated by immunoSEQ multiplex PCR, the TCRdb table keeps only in-frame clones and is missing some. The V and J calls and clone size are taken from that table; D and trimming were inferred from the DNA. Of about 69,000 clones listed, roughly 80% are singletons. Trimming cost V 3 bases and J 3 bases; bases outside gene matches: 6. Germline V gives CDR1 SGHRS, CDR2 YFSETQ. This CDR3 is 16 amino acids long. The chain has TRBV5-1 and TRBJ2-2, with 9 bases lining up with TRBD2. The source is a man in his 60s with acute or convalescent COVID-19. The sample comprised peripheral blood. CDR3 nucleotides: TGCGCCAGCAGCTACCAAGCGGGGGGCCACACCGGGGAGCTGTTTTTT. Translating it yields CASSYQAGGHTGELFF.